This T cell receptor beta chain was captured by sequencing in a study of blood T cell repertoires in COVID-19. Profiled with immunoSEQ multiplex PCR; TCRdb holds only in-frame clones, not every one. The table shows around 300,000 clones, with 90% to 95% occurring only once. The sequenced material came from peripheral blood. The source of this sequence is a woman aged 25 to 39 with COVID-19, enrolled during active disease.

The CDR3 here is CASSFNRETQYF. The CDR3 DNA reads as TGCGCCAGCAGCTTTAATCGAGAGACCCAGTACTTC. This chain uses TRBV5-1 with TRBJ2-5; D unresolved. CDR3 length: 12 residues. Between the trimmed V and J ends, which lost 2 bases and 4 bases, there was a span of 6 bases. Germline CDR1 reads SGHRS; CDR2 reads YFSETQ.